The TCR beta chain under discussion was sequenced for a study of tumor and adjacent non-tumor tissue in lung cancer. Turning to the study itself: The patients, around 9 men and five or six women, were roughly 30 to 85 with stage I to III disease.

A modified ARM-PCR protocol with three rounds of nested PCR amplified TCRbeta. Each CDR3 protein is one row after TCRdb ran MiXCR on the multiplex PCR reads. The repertoire holds about 110,000 distinct CDR3 sequences, 84% seen once, with roughly 20% in the top ten. This sample's RNA came from whole unsorted tissue. Points on this clonotype: A read error may produce the germline difference seen at one junction end.

Germline CDR1 is SGHNT and CDR2 is YENEEA. This CDR3 is built from 16 residues. The chain uses TRBV11-3 and TRBJ1-1, with TRBD1 matching 7 bases. The sequencing sample was made of lung tumor tissue. The source of this sequence is a man aged 65-85 years with non-small cell lung cancer. The CDR3 here is CVSSLKTGRMNSEAFF. DNA for the CDR3: TGTGTCAGCAGCTTAAAGACAGGGCGGATGAACAGTGAAGCTTTCTTT.